This T cell receptor (beta chain) was recorded in a study of vaccination effects on CD4 cells after COVID-19. Points from the study as a whole: Pronounced clonal contraction occurred in clones induced by infection and by vaccine late after vaccination.

Profiling relied on immunoSEQ multiplex PCR, and the TCRdb table lists in-frame clones only, not all of them. This table has approximately 24,000 clones, over 60% appearing once. Before sequencing took place, the ViraFEST assay used viral peptide pools to expand antigen-specific CD4+ T cells. Following an approximately eleven-day culture, CD4+ T cells were purified. Having tested negative for nucleocapsid antibodies, the vaccine recipients showed no prior SARS-CoV-2 infection. Researchers swapped half the medium for IL-2 medium on both days 3 and 7. This clone was found a few times. Its cognate antigen is unknown. Trimming removed 3 bases at V and 2 bases at J, with 7 bases between. The germline V gene encodes CDR1 SGHDN and CDR2 FVKESK. CDR3 length: 13 amino acids.

Source: CD4+ T cells from PBMCs cultured with HCoV-NL63 spike peptides, taken before COVID-19 vaccination. The rearrangement links TRBV14 to TRBJ1-2, with D unclear. The TCR was taken from a human donor who received a COVID-19 vaccine. CDR3 in amino acids: CASSQSRNYGYTF. The CDR3 DNA sequence: TGTGCCAGCAGCCAGTCCAGGAACTATGGCTACACCTTC.